The rows below give T cell receptor beta chains drawn from one sample of a study of a mutant IDH1 vaccine in newly diagnosed glioma. Method: immunoSEQ multiplex PCR; TCRdb's copy keeps in-frame clones and lacks some. Counted here are roughly 48,000 clones, about 91% occurring once; the ten biggest clones make up over 2%. Their antigens remain unidentified. This specimen was PBMCs, taken from a glioma patient whose treatment included an IDH1 peptide vaccine. The receptors derive from a man aged 45-60 years with glioma. Each CDR3 is given with its conserved first and last residue. The D gene is left open where the match is weak. Size tells how often a clone was seen (once, few, many) or the class of an expanded clone, and some rows leave it out.

j_call,clone_size,d_call,cdr3_length,v_call,cdr3_aa,cdr3_nt
TRBJ1-1,-,-,15,TRBV6-5,CASSTAQARNTEAFF,TGTGCCAGCAGTACGGCACAGGCAAGGAACACTGAAGCTTTCTTT
TRBJ1-5,few,TRBD1,13,TRBV5-1,CASSQTGKEPQHF,TGCGCCAGCAGCCAGACAGGGAAGGAGCCCCAGCATTTT
TRBJ1-1,-,-,15,TRBV14,CASSQAQGGNTEAFF,TGTGCCAGCAGCCAAGCCCAGGGAGGAAACACTGAAGCTTTCTTT
TRBJ2-7,-,-,13,TRBV10-3,CAISERILYEQYF,TGTGCCATCAGTGAACGGATACTCTACGAGCAGTACTTC
TRBJ2-5,-,TRBD2,16,TRBV7-8,CASSLGLAGLQETQYF,TGTGCCAGCAGCTTGGGACTAGCGGGGCTACAAGAGACCCAGTACTTC
TRBJ2-5,-,TRBD2,15,TRBV27,CASSASGGAGETQYF,TGTGCCAGCAGTGCTAGCGGGGGGGCCGGGGAGACCCAGTACTTC
TRBJ2-7,-,-,15,TRBV7-2,CASSLGRGLSYEQYF,TGTGCCAGCAGCTTAGGAAGGGGACTCTCCTACGAGCAGTACTTC
TRBJ1-2,-,-,14,TRBV18,CASSPDRNFGGYTF,TGTGCCAGCTCACCTGACAGGAACTTTGGGGGCTACACCTTC
TRBJ2-3,-,TRBD2,15,TRBV9,CASSASGGTTDTQYF,TGTGCCAGCAGCGCGAGCGGGGGGACCACAGATACGCAGTATTTT
TRBJ1-1,-,-,14,TRBV2,CASSARGGSAEAFF,TGTGCCAGCAGTGCGAGGGGCGGCTCGGCTGAAGCTTTCTTT
TRBJ1-6,-,-,14,TRBV7-9,CASSSGTGSNPLHF,TGTGCCAGCAGTTCCGGGACCGGCTCAAATCCCCTCCACTTT
TRBJ2-3,-,TRBD2,16,TRBV14,CASSLRLAGSTDTQYF,TGTGCCAGCAGCCTAAGACTAGCGGGGAGCACAGATACGCAGTATTTT
TRBJ2-7,-,-,12,TRBV6-1,CASSEGRKEQYF,TGTGCCAGCAGTGAAGGGCGGAAAGAGCAGTACTTC
TRBJ2-7,-,-,15,TRBV6-5,CASSSSGTNSYEQYF,TGTGCCAGCAGTTCCTCCGGGACAAACTCCTACGAGCAGTACTTC
TRBJ1-2,-,-,15,TRBV6-5,CASRQPLGSGYGYTF,TGTGCCAGCAGGCAACCTCTGGGTTCGGGATATGGCTACACCTTC
TRBJ2-7,-,-,16,TRBV5-1,CASSSWTGDFSYEQYF,TGCGCCAGCAGCTCGTGGACGGGAGACTTCTCCTACGAGCAGTACTTC
TRBJ1-1,-,-,14,TRBV5-6,CASSPGPVYSEAFF,TGTGCCAGCTCCCCGGGCCCCGTTTATTCTGAAGCTTTCTTT
TRBJ2-3,once,-,17,TRBV5-4,CASSLAAGLGATDTQYF,TGTGCCAGCAGCTTGGCAGCGGGCCTAGGGGCTACAGATACGCAGTATTTT
TRBJ1-6,-,-,14,TRBV6-1,CASSSRMYNSPLHF,TGTGCCAGCAGTAGTAGGATGTATAATTCACCCCTCCACTTT
TRBJ2-1,-,-,16,TRBV7-9,CASSLVGQGGLNEQFF,TGTGCCAGCAGCTTAGTCGGCCAGGGTGGCTTGAATGAGCAGTTCTTC
TRBJ1-2,-,-,13,TRBV5-1,CASSVDRRSGYTF,TGCGCCAGCAGCGTTGACAGAAGGAGTGGCTACACCTTC
TRBJ1-3,-,-,15,TRBV9,CASSVGAGTGNTIYF,TGTGCCAGCAGCGTTGGGGCCGGGACTGGAAACACCATATATTTT
TRBJ2-3,-,-,15,TRBV9,CASSVGSGRTDTQYF,TGTGCCAGCAGCGTAGGGTCGGGAAGGACAGATACGCAGTATTTT
TRBJ2-4,once,-,15,TRBV7-6,CASSLAGAAKNIQYF,TGTGCCAGCAGCTTAGCTGGGGCGGCCAAAAACATTCAGTACTTC
TRBJ2-1,-,TRBD2,19,TRBV9,CASSVDGLAGGGTYNEQFF,TGTGCCAGCAGCGTAGATGGACTAGCGGGGGGGGGAACCTACAATGAGCAGTTCTTC
TRBJ2-5,-,-,14,TRBV28,CASSHRDPPKTQYF,TGTGCCAGCAGCCACCGGGATCCTCCCAAGACCCAGTACTTC
TRBJ2-7,-,TRBD1,16,TRBV4-1,CASSHPDRGRSYEQYF,TGCGCCAGCAGCCACCCCGACAGGGGACGATCCTACGAGCAGTACTTC